This TCR beta chain was obtained from a study of T cells in Graves' hyperthyroidism and ophthalmopathy. Study-wide results and caveats: Blood also held most thyroid clonotypes expanded beyond 0.001.

TCR beta CDR3 region amplification was performed from RNA transcripts. HTBI primers were used for first-round RT-PCR of the TCR CDR3. TCRdb reanalysed the multiplex PCR reads using MiXCR and keeps one entry per CDR3 protein. In the table there are 490,000 or so distinct CDR3 sequences, roughly a sixth of which are singletons. The ends lost 2 bases at V and 8 bases at J; junction bases unmatched: 15. Germline V gene sequence: CDR1 SNHLY, CDR2 FYNNEI. The CDR3 is made up of 18 amino acids. Many counts were recorded for this clonotype. Its antigen is currently unknown. Reasons for excluding patients were uncontrolled infection, other autoimmune disease, pregnancy or lactation.

V usage is TRBV2 and J usage is TRBJ1-6, with 7 bases aligning to TRBD1. Sequences were obtained from blood. The sequence was collected from a woman in her thirties with Graves' ophthalmopathy. The CDR3 here is CASSENPPQGRIYSPLHF. In nucleotides, the CDR3 is TGTGCCAGCAGTGAAAACCCTCCACAGGGGCGGATTTATTCACCCCTCCACTTT.